These 24 T cell receptor beta chains came from one sample sequenced in a study of beta chain features in type 1 diabetes. The investigators reverse transcribed all of the isolated RNA, so they sequenced expressed TCRB transcripts. The method was immunoSEQ multiplex PCR; TCRdb's version includes in-frame clones alone and lacks a portion of them. The sample contains about 330,000 clones, 11% of which appear only once. Input material: naive CD4+ T cells from blood. The receptors stem from a woman in her 30s in good health.

The V call is TRBV9, the J call TRBJ2-1, with TRBD2 identical over 13 bases. J gave up 8 bases and V 4 bases, and 15 bases lay outside the gene matches. Germline CDR1 reads SGDLS; CDR2 reads YYNGEE. The CDR3 covers 18 residues. The CDR3 DNA is TGTGCCAGCAGCCCCCCCTCGGGGACTAGCGGGATGAGTGATGAGCAGTTCTTC. Amino acids: CASSPPSGTSGMSDEQFF.

This rearrangement joins TRBV9 to TRBJ2-1; D may be TRBD2 (6 bases). Trimming shortened V by 4 bases and J by 9 bases, and 20 bases separated the two germline ends. The germline V gene has CDR1 SGDLS and CDR2 YYNGEE. The CDR3 is 15 amino acids. The CDR3 protein is CASSYVLGSGGEQFF. For the CDR3, the DNA is TGTGCCAGCAGCTACGTTCTCGGGAGCGGTGGTGAGCAGTTCTTC.

The chain joins TRBV13 to TRBJ2-7; 9 bases align to TRBD1. The CDR3 is made up of 14 amino acids. Germline trimming cut 4 bases from V and 4 bases from J; bases unmatched to any gene: 5. In germline, CDR1 is PRHDT, CDR2 FYEKMQ (reference sequence). CDR3 protein: CASSSDRGIYEQYF. CDR3 in DNA: TGTGCCAGCAGCTCCGACAGGGGGATTTACGAGCAGTACTTC.

The chain uses TRBV7-9 and TRBJ1-2; maybe TRBD1 (5 bases). The CDR3 has 15 amino acids. Germline V CDR1 and CDR2: SEHNR, FQNEAQ (reference sequence). The V gene lost 3 bases and the J gene lost 1 base, with 12 bases spanning the gap. DNA for the CDR3: TGTGCCAGCAGCTTGCGTTCAGGGCGTAACTATGGCTACACCTTC. Residues: CASSLRSGRNYGYTF.

This clone has a handful of counts. This sequence joins TRBV7-3 and TRBJ2-5; weak D call: TRBD1 (6 bases). The CDR3 is made up of 13 amino acids. The germline V gene encodes CDR1 SGHTA and CDR2 FQGTGA. V was trimmed by 5 bases and J by 4 bases, leaving 11 bases between them. CDR3 sequence: CASSGGPGETQYF. As DNA, the CDR3 is TGTGCCAGCAGCGGGGGCCCTGGAGAGACCCAGTACTTC.

This clone turned up a few times. This sequence joins TRBV9 and TRBJ2-1, with 7 bases lining up with TRBD1. Germline trimming cut 3 bases from V and 3 bases from J; bases unmatched to any gene: 3. Germline loops: CDR1 SGDLS, CDR2 YYNGEE. This CDR3 has 14 residues. CDR3 loop: CASSARDSYNEQFF. The CDR3 region has the DNA TGTGCCAGCAGCGCGAGGGACAGCTACAATGAGCAGTTCTTC. Combining the CDR3 with reference TRBV9 and TRBJ2-1 gives the whole variable domain DSGVTQTPKHLITATGQRVTLRCSPRSGDLSVYWYQQSLDQGLQFLIQYYNGEERAKGNILERFSAQQFPDLHSELNLSSLELGDSALYFCASSARDSYNEQFFGPGTRLTVL.

This chain links TRBV5-1 with TRBJ1-2, with D hard to call. V gave up 1 base and J gave up 4 bases, with 11 bases separating them. Germline loops: CDR1 SGHRS, CDR2 YFSETQ. The CDR3 sequence is 14 residues long. The CDR3 loop is CASSLTGEGYGYTF. CDR3 DNA sequence: TGCGCCAGCAGCTTGACGGGAGAGGGCTATGGCTACACCTTC.

The genes are TRBV9 and TRBJ2-5; 11 positions agree with TRBD2. Germline-derived CDR1 and CDR2 are SGDLS and YYNGEE. CDR3 size: 17 residues. J gave up 2 bases and V 4 bases, and 10 bases lay outside the gene matches. The CDR3 coding sequence is TGTGCCAGCAGCCCCTCCGGGACTAGCGGTTTTCAAGAGACCCAGTACTTC. It translates to CASSPSGTSGFQETQYF.

This clone was detected only a few times. This chain joins TRBV28 and TRBJ1-2; TRBD1 matches at 7 bases. The CDR3 runs to 15 residues. In germline, CDR1 is MDHEN, CDR2 SYDVKM. V was clipped by 6 bases and J by 2 bases; unmatched bases: 9. The CDR3 DNA reads TGTGCCAGCAGAATCCCCGACAGGGTGAACTATGGCTACACCTTC. This codes for CASRIPDRVNYGYTF.

On this clone itself: Relative to the germline gene, one junction end is altered; a read error may explain this. This chain joins TRBV7-7 and TRBJ1-3; D gene uncertain. Germline CDR1 SSHAT, CDR2 FNYEAQ (reference sequence). The CDR3 loop spans 15 amino acids. CDR3 region: CASSFVSDSGNTIYF. The CDR3 nucleotides are TGTGCTAGCAGCTTTGTCAGTGACTCTGGAAACACCATATATTTT.

J is TRBJ2-7 and V is TRBV6-1; 11 bases agree with TRBD2. Trimming cost V 3 bases and J 4 bases; bases outside gene matches: 20. Per the germline V gene, CDR1 is MNHNS and CDR2 is SASEGT. CDR3 length equals 20 residues. The CDR3 here is CASSDFTGTSGTRRGYEQYF. CDR3 nucleotides: TGTGCCAGCAGTGACTTTACCGGGACTAGCGGTACTCGACGGGGTTACGAGCAGTACTTC.

As concerns this clone: The identical CDR3 is also encoded by other nucleotide sequences in the sample. The gene calls are TRBV9 and TRBJ1-2, with no clear D. Trimming took 0 bases from V and 1 from J, leaving 7 bases between them. CDR1 is SGDLS and CDR2 is YYNGEE in the germline V gene. The CDR3 is 14 amino acids. CDR3 sequence: CASSVGRGNYGYTF. The CDR3 DNA is TGTGCCAGCAGCGTAGGGCGAGGTAACTATGGCTACACCTTC.

This chain links TRBV20-1 with TRBJ2-7; TRBD2 aligns across 8 bases. V dropped 6 bases and J dropped 3; count of bases not matched to a gene: 1. Looked up from germline, CDR1 is DFQATT and CDR2 is SNEGSKA (reference sequence). The CDR3 runs 11 residues. Written as DNA, the CDR3 is TGCAGTGCCGGGAGGGTCTACGAGCAGTACTTC. Translated: CSAGRVYEQYF.

For the CDR3, the DNA is TGTGCCAGCTCGGCGGGAGAGAGATACGAGCAGTACTTC. Translating it yields CASSAGERYEQYF. The chain uses TRBV18 and TRBJ2-7; 7 positions match TRBD2. CDR3 length: 13 amino acids. The V gene's germline CDR1 is KGHSH and CDR2 LQKENI. The junction had 6 bases not matched to a gene; V was cut back by 6 bases and J by 4 bases.

The chain links TRBV2 to TRBJ2-1, with a possible D match to TRBD2 (6 bases). V dropped 1 base and J dropped 5 bases, with 12 bases sitting between them. This CDR3 comprises 15 residues. Germline V gene sequence: CDR1 SNHLY, CDR2 FYNNEI. CDR3 sequence: CASSEVGLPNNEQFF. CDR3 DNA sequence: TGTGCCAGCAGTGAAGTTGGACTACCCAACAATGAGCAGTTCTTC.

This chain connects TRBV21-1 to TRBJ2-7; no check of the table's D call, TRBD1, against the DNA was made. TRBV21-1 is shown as a pseudogene. CDR3 length: 17 amino acids. The CDR3 spells CASSTRMKQGSPYEQYF. The CDR3 DNA reads as TGTGCCAGCAGCACAAGAATGAAACAGGGGAGCCCCTACGAGCAGTACTTC.

The rearrangement uses TRBV5-4 and TRBJ2-7; TRBD2 matches at 10 bases. Germline lookup yields CDR1 SGHNT and CDR2 YYREEE (reference sequence). Trimming took 3 bases from V and 6 from J; bases not matched to a gene: 9. The CDR3 is made up of 15 amino acids. In DNA, the CDR3 is TGTGCCAGCAGCTCCCAGGGCCTAGCGGGAGCCGAGCAGTACTTC. Translation: CASSSQGLAGAEQYF.

CDR3 DNA sequence: TGTGCCACCAGCAGAGCGGTGACGGGAGGGTTGGGAGATACGCAGTATTTT. Its protein product is CATSRAVTGGLGDTQYF. V usage is TRBV15 and J usage is TRBJ2-3; 8 bases line up with TRBD2. Per the germline V gene, CDR1 is LNHNV and CDR2 is YYDKDF (reference sequence). The CDR3 is made up of 17 amino acids. The V gene end was trimmed by 1 base and the J gene end by 5 bases; junction bases not matched to a gene: 11.

This clone was observed a few times. This chain joins TRBV6-5 and TRBJ2-1; 7 nucleotides line up with TRBD1. With V trimmed by 0 bases and J by 7 bases, 6 bases remained unmatched. The CDR3 covers 15 residues. Germline CDR1 is MNHEY and CDR2 is SVGAGI. The CDR3 spells CASSYSDRAVNEQFF. The CDR3 DNA is TGTGCCAGCAGTTACTCCGACAGGGCAGTGAATGAGCAGTTCTTC.

This clone occurred a few times. DNA of the CDR3: TGCAGTGCTAATAGGGGCGAGCAGTTCTTC. It codes for CSANRGEQFF. The chain joins TRBV20-1 to TRBJ2-1, with D perhaps matching TRBD1 (5 bases). Trimming removed 4 bases at V and 10 bases at J, with 8 bases between. In germline, CDR1 is DFQATT, CDR2 SNEGSKA (reference sequence). The CDR3 consists of 10 residues.

This chain joins TRBV10-3 and TRBJ2-3; tentative D call: TRBD2 (6 bases). CDR1 is ENHRY and CDR2 is SYGVKD in the germline V gene. V was shortened by 6 bases and J by 2 bases, with 15 bases between the two germline ends. This CDR3 has 15 amino acids. Here the CDR3 reads CAISPGLMATDTQYF. DNA of the CDR3: TGTGCCATCAGCCCGGGACTTATGGCCACAGATACGCAGTATTTT.

This chain joins TRBV7-8 and TRBJ1-1, with TRBD1 identical over 11 bases. With V trimmed by 4 bases and J by 6 bases, 22 bases remained unmatched. CDR3 length equals 20 residues. The germline V gene encodes CDR1 SGHVS and CDR2 FQNEAQ. The CDR3 region is CASSWYLRGQGAQTFAEAFF. CDR3 DNA sequence: TGTGCCAGCAGCTGGTATTTACGTGGACAGGGGGCGCAGACTTTCGCTGAAGCTTTCTTT. Combining the CDR3 with reference TRBV7-8 and TRBJ1-1 gives the whole variable domain GAGVSQSPRYKVAKRGQDVALRCDPISGHVSLFWYQQALGQGPEFLTYFQNEAQLDKSGLPSDRFFAERPEGSVSTLKIQRTQQEDSAVYLCASSWYLRGQGAQTFAEAFFGQGTRLTVV.

DNA for the CDR3: TGCGCCAGCAGCCCACAGGAGATCAACTCTGGAAACACCATATATTTT. Its protein is CASSPQEINSGNTIYF. The rearrangement uses TRBV5-1 and TRBJ1-3, with D perhaps TRBD1 (5 bases). V was pared by 4 bases and J by 0 bases, with 14 bases between. Germline V gene data show CDR1 as SGHRS and CDR2 as YFSETQ. The CDR3 extends over 16 amino acids.

V gene TRBV19 combines with J gene TRBJ2-7; 7 nucleotides line up with TRBD1. The CDR3 totals 14 residues. The germline V gene encodes CDR1 LNHDA and CDR2 SQIVND (reference sequence). V lost 1 base to trimming and J lost 3 bases; unmatched junction nucleotides: 3. As DNA, the CDR3 is TGTGCCAGTAGTATAGCCCGGGACAGCTACGAGCAGTACTTC. As protein: CASSIARDSYEQYF. Filled out from reference TRBV19 and TRBJ2-7, the complete variable domain reads DGGITQSPKYLFRKEGQNVTLSCEQNLNHDAMYWYRQDPGQGLRLIYYSQIVNDFQKGDIAEGYSVSREKKESFPLTVTSAQKNPTAFYLCASSIARDSYEQYFGPGTRLTVT.